Listed here are 11 T cell receptor beta chains from one sample, sequenced in a study of blood T cell repertoires in COVID-19. Only in-frame clones appear in the TCRdb table, and some are missing; sequencing was by immunoSEQ multiplex PCR. The sample contains 200,000 to 250,000 clones, 82% of which appear only once. The sequenced material came from peripheral blood. The source is a woman aged 70-85 years with COVID-19, enrolled during active disease.

CDR3 in amino acids: CASSLDKNYGYTF. The DNA for the CDR3 is TGTGCCAGCAGTTTAGACAAAAACTATGGCTACACCTTC. This chain links TRBV28 with TRBJ1-2; D is undetermined. Germline CDR1 and CDR2: MDHEN and SYDVKM. V lost 2 bases, J lost 2 bases, and 6 bases lay in between. The CDR3 covers 13 residues.

In this sample, this clone turned up a few times. The identical CDR3 is also encoded by other nucleotide sequences in the sample. The rearrangement links TRBV19 to TRBJ2-7, with TRBD2 as a possible D gene (5 bases). This CDR3 has 12 amino acids. Germline CDR1 is LNHDA and CDR2 is SQIVND (reference sequence). V was clipped by 1 base and J by 4 bases, with 5 bases between them. The CDR3 loop reads CASSIGGYEQYF. CDR3 nucleotide sequence: TGTGCCAGTAGTATAGGAGGGTACGAGCAGTACTTC.

There are a few counts of this clone. V gene TRBV2 combines with J gene TRBJ1-2, with TRBD1 as a possible D gene (5 bases). This CDR3 region has 13 residues. Germline V lookup: CDR1 SNHLY, CDR2 FYNNEI. The germline V and J ends were trimmed by 5 bases and 7 bases, with 14 bases remaining between them. CDR3 sequence reads: CASSPQGNGGYTF. The CDR3 region has the DNA TGTGCCAGCAGTCCTCAGGGTAACGGTGGCTACACCTTC.

The J gene is TRBJ2-3, the V gene TRBV6-5; 7 nucleotides agree with TRBD2. The CDR3 sequence is 15 residues long. V was clipped by 8 bases and J by 6 bases; unmatched bases: 14. Germline lookup yields CDR1 MNHEY and CDR2 SVGAGI. CDR3 coding DNA: TGTGCCAGCGGGTCCACAGACGCGGGAGAGGATACGCAGTATTTT. As protein: CASGSTDAGEDTQYF.

The rearrangement links TRBV5-1 to TRBJ1-1; D unclear. Germline V gene data show CDR1 as SGHRS and CDR2 as YFSETQ. V lost 3 bases, J lost 6 bases, and 12 bases lay in between. There are 13 residues in the CDR3. For the CDR3, the DNA is TGCGCCAGCAGCTCCCTTGCAGTCTCTGAAGCTTTCTTT. Translated: CASSSLAVSEAFF.

The chain is built from TRBV27 and TRBJ2-3, with 7 bases matching TRBD2. The trim removed 3 bases at V and 7 bases at J, leaving 19 bases unmatched. CDR3 length: 18 residues. CDR1 is MNHEY and CDR2 is SMNVEV in the germline V gene (reference sequence). The chain's CDR3 is CASSFLSNAGAVRYTQYF. The CDR3 nucleotides are TGTGCCAGCAGTTTCCTCAGTAACGCGGGAGCGGTTCGGTATACGCAGTATTTT.

J is TRBJ1-3 and V is TRBV11-2, with D possibly TRBD1 on 5 matching bases. CDR1 is SGHAT, CDR2 FQNNGV, per germline. The CDR3 extends over 15 amino acids. V lost 5 bases and J lost 2, with 13 bases in between. The CDR3 region has the DNA TGTGCCAGCAGCCGTAGTTTAGGGGCTGGAAACACCATATATTTT. It encodes CASSRSLGAGNTIYF.

The J gene is TRBJ1-3, the V gene TRBV6-1; 8 bases agree with TRBD1. Germline trimming cut 1 base from V and 6 bases from J; bases unmatched to any gene: 8. The CDR3 covers 16 residues. Germline CDR1 and CDR2: MNHNS and SASEGT. DNA of the CDR3: TGTGCCAGCAGTGAAGTCCCATCGACAGGGGTAAACACCATATATTTT. Translated, it gives CASSEVPSTGVNTIYF.

This clone was detected ten times or more. This chain uses TRBV10-1 with TRBJ2-7; possibly TRBD2 for D (5 bases). Germline V lookup: CDR1 WNHNN, CDR2 SYGVQD (reference sequence). This CDR3 has 12 residues. V gave up 5 bases and J gave up 6 bases, with 11 bases separating them. The CDR3 DNA reads as TGCGCCAGCAGTCGTGGTAGCGCCGAGCAGTACTTC. It specifies CASSRGSAEQYF.

For this clone: The sample holds other DNA sequences that translate to the same CDR3. The chain is built from TRBV7-2 and TRBJ2-1; 10 bases fit TRBD2. Losses at the gene ends were 5 bases for V and 4 bases for J; bases not matched to a gene: 5. There are 15 residues in the CDR3. Germline assignment: CDR1 SGHTA and CDR2 FQGNSA. The CDR3 DNA sequence: TGTGCCAGCAGCCTGGGACTAGCGCCATACAATGAGCAGTTCTTC. It is translated as CASSLGLAPYNEQFF.

The chain uses TRBV30 and TRBJ1-5; D is possibly TRBD1 (6 bases). Germline CDR1 is GTSNPN and CDR2 is SVGIG (reference sequence). CDR3 size: 14 residues. V lost 4 bases and J 3 bases, leaving 13 bases between the germline ends. The CDR3 DNA reads TGTGCCTGGACGGACAAGGGACACAATCAGCCCCAGCATTTT. Amino acid sequence: CAWTDKGHNQPQHF.